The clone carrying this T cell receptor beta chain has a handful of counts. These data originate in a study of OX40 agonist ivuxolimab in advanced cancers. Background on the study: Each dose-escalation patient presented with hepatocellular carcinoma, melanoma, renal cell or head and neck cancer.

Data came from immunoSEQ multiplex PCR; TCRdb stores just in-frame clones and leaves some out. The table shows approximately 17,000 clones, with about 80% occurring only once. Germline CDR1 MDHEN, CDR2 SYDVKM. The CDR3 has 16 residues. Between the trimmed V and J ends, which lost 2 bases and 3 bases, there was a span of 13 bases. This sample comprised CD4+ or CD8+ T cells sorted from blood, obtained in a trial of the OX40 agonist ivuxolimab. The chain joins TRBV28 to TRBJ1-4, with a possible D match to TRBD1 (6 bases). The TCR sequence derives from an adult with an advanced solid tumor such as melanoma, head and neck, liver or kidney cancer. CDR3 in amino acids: CASSLDTGLSNEKLFF. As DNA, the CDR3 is TGTGCCAGCAGTTTAGATACAGGGTTGTCTAATGAAAAACTGTTTTTT.